Listed here is a single TCR beta chain. Its antigen is unidentified. The source of the sample is a study of cytomegalovirus exposure and HLA in healthy donors. Study results and caveats: The study recorded 164 TCR beta chains that were cytomegalovirus-associated.

The PCR employed 60 Vbeta primers together with 13 Jbeta primers. TCRdb's copy holds only in-frame clones and misses some; the assay was immunoSEQ multiplex PCR. The data show approximately 140,000 clones, around 80% seen once. Unmatched junction bases numbered 12, after V lost 3 bases and J lost 7 bases. This CDR3 comprises 16 residues. CDR1 and CDR2 from the germline V gene are SGDLS and YYNGEE. The sample comprised PBMCs. The clonotype was recovered from a man aged 25-45 years in good health and CMV-seronegative. This chain joins TRBV9 and TRBJ2-5; the match to TRBD1 covers 10 bases. The CDR3 loop reads CASSAAWDRGGVTQYF. The DNA for the CDR3 is TGTGCCAGCAGCGCGGCCTGGGACAGGGGAGGAGTGACCCAGTACTTC. The whole variable domain, remainder taken from reference TRBV9 and TRBJ2-5, is DSGVTQTPKHLITATGQRVTLRCSPRSGDLSVYWYQQSLDQGLQFLIQYYNGEERAKGNILERFSAQQFPDLHSELNLSSLELGDSALYFCASSAAWDRGGVTQYFGPGTRLLVL.